This T cell receptor beta chain derives from a study of PD-L1 blockade in urothelial cancer. Study-level background: The number of prior chemotherapy regimens per patient was 0 to 3. General study results and limits: Tumor-associated clones in the blood of durable-benefit patients grew more at 3 weeks.

Libraries were prepared by immunoSEQ multiplex PCR; TCRdb keeps only in-frame clonotypes and omits some of them. Among tens of thousands of clones listed, 80% to 95% were seen once. The time point was: peripheral blood 6 weeks after treatment start. Patients had locally advanced or metastatic urothelial carcinoma. Sample contribution per patient ranged from 1 to 8, covering pretreatment and on-treatment. This clone has just one count. Its antigen is unidentified. This receptor was taken from an elderly woman with urothelial cancer. Sequencing was performed on PBMCs, taken around atezolizumab (anti-PD-L1) treatment.

The CDR3 here is CASSSTSGRATGELFF. In DNA, the CDR3 is TGTGCCAGCAGTTCCACTAGCGGGAGGGCCACCGGGGAGCTGTTTTTT. This sequence joins TRBV6-6 and TRBJ2-2; 13 bases are shared with TRBD2. The CDR3 loop spans 16 amino acids. In germline, CDR1 is MNHNY, CDR2 SVGAGI (reference sequence). With V trimmed by 4 bases and J by 4 bases, 3 bases remained unmatched.